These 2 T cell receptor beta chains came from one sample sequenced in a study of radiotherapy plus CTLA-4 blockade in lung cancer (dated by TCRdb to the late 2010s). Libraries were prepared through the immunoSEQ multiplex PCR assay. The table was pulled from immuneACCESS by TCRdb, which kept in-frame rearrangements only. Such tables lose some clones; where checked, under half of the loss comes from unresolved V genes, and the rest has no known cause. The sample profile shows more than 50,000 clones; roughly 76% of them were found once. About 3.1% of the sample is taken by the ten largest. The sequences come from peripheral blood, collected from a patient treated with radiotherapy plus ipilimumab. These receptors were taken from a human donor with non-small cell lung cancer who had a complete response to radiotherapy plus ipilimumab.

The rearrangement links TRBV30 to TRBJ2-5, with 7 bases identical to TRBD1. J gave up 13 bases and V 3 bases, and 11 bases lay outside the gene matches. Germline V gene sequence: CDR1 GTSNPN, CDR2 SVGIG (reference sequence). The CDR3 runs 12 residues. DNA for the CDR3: TGTGCCTGGAGCAGGACAGGTGGACAGCGGTACTTC. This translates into CAWSRTGGQRYF. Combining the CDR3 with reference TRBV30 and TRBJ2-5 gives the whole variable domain SQTIHQWPATLVQPVGSPLSLECTVEGTSNPNLYWYRQAAGRGLQLLFYSVGIGQISSEVPQNLSASRPQDRQFILSSKKLLLSDSGFYLCAWSRTGGQRYFGPGTRLLVL.

CDR3 DNA sequence: TGTGCCAGCTCACCACCACAGGGGTGGGGGTATGGCTACACCTTC. It yields the protein CASSPPQGWGYGYTF. This chain connects TRBV18 to TRBJ1-2, with 7 bases aligning to TRBD1. Germline-derived CDR1 and CDR2 are KGHSH and LQKENI. After removal of 0 bases from V and 5 bases from J, the junction contained 6 bases not matched to a gene. The length of the CDR3 is 15 residues.